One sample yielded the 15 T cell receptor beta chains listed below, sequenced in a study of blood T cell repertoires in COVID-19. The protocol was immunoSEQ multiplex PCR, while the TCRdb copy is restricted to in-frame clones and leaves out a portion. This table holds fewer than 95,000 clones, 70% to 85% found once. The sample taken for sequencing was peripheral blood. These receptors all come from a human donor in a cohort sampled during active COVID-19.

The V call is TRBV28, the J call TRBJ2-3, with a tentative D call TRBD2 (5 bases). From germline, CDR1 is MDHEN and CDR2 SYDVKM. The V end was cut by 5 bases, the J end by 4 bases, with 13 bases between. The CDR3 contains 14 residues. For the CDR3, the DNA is TGTGCCAGCAGTGCGGCGGGTCTAGCAGATACGCAGTATTTT. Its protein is CASSAAGLADTQYF.

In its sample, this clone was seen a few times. The DNA of the CDR3 is TGTGCCAGCAGCTTAAAACAGGGGGACAATGAGCAGTTCTTC. This encodes CASSLKQGDNEQFF. The V gene is TRBV7-9, the J gene TRBJ2-1; 8 bases fit TRBD1. Looked up from germline, CDR1 is SEHNR and CDR2 is FQNEAQ (reference sequence). J was trimmed by 5 bases and V by 2 bases; bases with no gene match: 2. CDR3 length equals 14 residues.

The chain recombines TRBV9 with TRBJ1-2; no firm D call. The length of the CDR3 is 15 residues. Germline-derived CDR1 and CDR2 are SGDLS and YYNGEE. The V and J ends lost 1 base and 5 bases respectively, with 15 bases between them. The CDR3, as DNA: TGTGCCAGCAGCGTATCTAAGACGGCGGGGTATGGCTACACCTTC. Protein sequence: CASSVSKTAGYGYTF.

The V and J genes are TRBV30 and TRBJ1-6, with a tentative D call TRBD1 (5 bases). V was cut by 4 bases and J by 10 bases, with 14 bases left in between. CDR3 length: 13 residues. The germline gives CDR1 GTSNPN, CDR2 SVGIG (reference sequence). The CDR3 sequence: CAWTGGPGSPLHF. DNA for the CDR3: TGTGCCTGGACGGGGGGTCCGGGATCACCCCTCCACTTT. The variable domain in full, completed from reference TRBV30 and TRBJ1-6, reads SQTIHQWPATLVQPVGSPLSLECTVEGTSNPNLYWYRQAAGRGLQLLFYSVGIGQISSEVPQNLSASRPQDRQFILSSKKLLLSDSGFYLCAWTGGPGSPLHFGNGTRLTVT.

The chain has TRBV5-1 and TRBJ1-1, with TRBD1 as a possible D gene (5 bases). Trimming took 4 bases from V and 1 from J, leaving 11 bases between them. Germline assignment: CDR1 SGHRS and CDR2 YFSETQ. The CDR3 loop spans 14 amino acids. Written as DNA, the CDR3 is TGCGCCAGCAGCGCAGGACAAAAGAACACTGAAGCTTTCTTT. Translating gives CASSAGQKNTEAFF.

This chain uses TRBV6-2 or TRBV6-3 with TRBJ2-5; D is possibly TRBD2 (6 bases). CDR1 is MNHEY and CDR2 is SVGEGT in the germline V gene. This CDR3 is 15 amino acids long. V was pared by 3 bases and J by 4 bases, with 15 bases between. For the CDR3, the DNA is TGTGCCAGCAGTTATGGAGGGGCGGTGAGAGAGACCCAGTACTTC. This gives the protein CASSYGGAVRETQYF.

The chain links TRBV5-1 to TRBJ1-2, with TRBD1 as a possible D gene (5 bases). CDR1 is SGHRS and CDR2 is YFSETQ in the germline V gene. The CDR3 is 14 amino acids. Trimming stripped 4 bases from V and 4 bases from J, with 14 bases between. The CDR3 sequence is CASSPTDTRYGYTF. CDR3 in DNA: TGCGCCAGCAGCCCGACGGACACTCGCTATGGCTACACCTTC.

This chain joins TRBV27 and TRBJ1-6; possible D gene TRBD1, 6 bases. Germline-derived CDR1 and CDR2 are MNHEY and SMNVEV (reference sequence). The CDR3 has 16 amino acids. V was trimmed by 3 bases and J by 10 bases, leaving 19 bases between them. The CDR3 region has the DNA TGTGCCAGCAGTTTGGTTGGAGACAGGAATCGGTCACCCCTCCACTTT. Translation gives CASSLVGDRNRSPLHF.

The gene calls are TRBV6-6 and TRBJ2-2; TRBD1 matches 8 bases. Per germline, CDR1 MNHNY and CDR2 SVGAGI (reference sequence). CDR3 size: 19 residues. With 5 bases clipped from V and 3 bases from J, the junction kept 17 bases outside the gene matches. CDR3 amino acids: CASSQRGTGLLQYTGELFF. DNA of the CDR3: TGTGCCAGCAGTCAACGGGGGACAGGCCTCCTGCAGTACACCGGGGAGCTGTTTTTT.

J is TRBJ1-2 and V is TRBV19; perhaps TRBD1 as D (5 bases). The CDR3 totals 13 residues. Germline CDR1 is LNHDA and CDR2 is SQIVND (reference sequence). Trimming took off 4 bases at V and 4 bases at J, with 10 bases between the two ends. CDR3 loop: CASSSVDSYGYTF. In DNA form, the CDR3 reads TGTGCCAGTAGTAGCGTCGACAGCTATGGCTACACCTTC.

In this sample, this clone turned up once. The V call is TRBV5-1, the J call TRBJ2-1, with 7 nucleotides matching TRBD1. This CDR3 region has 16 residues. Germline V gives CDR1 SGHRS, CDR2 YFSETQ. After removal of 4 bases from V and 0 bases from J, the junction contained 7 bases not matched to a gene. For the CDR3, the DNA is TGCGCCAGCAGCGACAGGGCAGGGTTCTCCTACAATGAGCAGTTCTTC. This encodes CASSDRAGFSYNEQFF.

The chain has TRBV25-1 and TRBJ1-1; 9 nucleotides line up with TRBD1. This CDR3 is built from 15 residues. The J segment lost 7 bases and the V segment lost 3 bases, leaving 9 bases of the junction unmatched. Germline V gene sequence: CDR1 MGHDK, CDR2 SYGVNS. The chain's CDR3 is CASSDAGQGSNEAFF. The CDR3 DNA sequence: TGTGCCAGCAGTGATGCGGGACAGGGAAGTAATGAAGCTTTCTTT.

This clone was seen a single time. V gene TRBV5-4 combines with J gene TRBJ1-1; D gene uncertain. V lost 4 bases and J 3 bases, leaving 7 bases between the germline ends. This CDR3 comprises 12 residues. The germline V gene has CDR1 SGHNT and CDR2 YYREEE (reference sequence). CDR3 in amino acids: CASSAADTEAFF. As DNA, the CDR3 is TGTGCCAGCAGCGCCGCAGACACTGAAGCTTTCTTT.

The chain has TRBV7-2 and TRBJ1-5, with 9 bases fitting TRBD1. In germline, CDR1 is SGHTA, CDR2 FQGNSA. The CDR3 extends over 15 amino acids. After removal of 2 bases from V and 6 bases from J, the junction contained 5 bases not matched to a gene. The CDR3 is CASSLLQGAGQPQHF. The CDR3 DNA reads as TGTGCCAGCAGCTTACTACAGGGGGCGGGTCAGCCCCAGCATTTT.

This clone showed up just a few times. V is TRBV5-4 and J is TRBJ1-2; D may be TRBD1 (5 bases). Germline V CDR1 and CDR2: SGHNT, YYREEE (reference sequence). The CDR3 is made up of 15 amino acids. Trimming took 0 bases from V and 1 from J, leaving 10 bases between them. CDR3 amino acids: CASSLGSDSNYGYTF. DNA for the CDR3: TGTGCCAGCAGCTTGGGTTCCGACAGTAACTATGGCTACACCTTC.